These 6 T cell receptor beta chains were sequenced from one sample in a study of blood T cell repertoires in COVID-19. Clones were read by immunoSEQ multiplex PCR, and TCRdb kept only the in-frame ones, dropping some. The sample has 140,000 to 150,000 clones, 84% seen once. Material: peripheral blood. These receptors all stem from a man aged 60 to 75 with active or convalescent COVID-19.

V and J are TRBV5-1 and TRBJ1-1; D perhaps matches TRBD1 (5 bases). The CDR3 is 16 residues long. Germline CDR1 reads SGHRS; CDR2 reads YFSETQ. Trimming cost V 4 bases and J 0 bases, with 16 bases left between them. The CDR3 DNA reads TGCGCCAGCAGCGACGGCGGAGGGGTGCTGAACACTGAAGCTTTCTTT. Translation: CASSDGGGVLNTEAFF.

The chain joins TRBV3-1 (or the pseudogene TRBV3-2) to TRBJ2-2, with 12 bases aligning to TRBD2. This CDR3 has 16 residues. The germline CDR1 and CDR2 sequences are LGHDT and YNNKEL (reference sequence). The V gene end was trimmed by 1 base and the J gene end by 6 bases; junction bases not matched to a gene: 3. CDR3 amino acids: CASSQASGGASGELFF. The CDR3 DNA sequence: TGTGCCAGCAGCCAAGCTAGCGGGGGGGCATCCGGGGAGCTGTTTTTT.

The V and J genes are TRBV5-6 and TRBJ1-4; tentative D call: TRBD1 (6 bases). The CDR3 is 15 residues long. Germline loops: CDR1 SGHDT, CDR2 YYEEEE. Trimming pared 5 bases from V and 7 bases from J, leaving 18 bases between. This CDR3 reads CASSHQTQGFEKLFF. Here the CDR3 DNA reads TGTGCCAGCAGTCACCAAACCCAGGGGTTTGAAAAACTGTTTTTT.

The chain is built from TRBV7-9 and TRBJ1-4; 7 bases map to TRBD1. CDR3 size: 14 residues. V shed 2 bases, J shed 7 bases, and the junction held 4 bases outside the gene matches. CDR1 is SEHNR and CDR2 is FQNEAQ in the germline V gene (reference sequence). CDR3 nucleotides: TGTGCCAGCAGCTTAACAGGGGTGGGTGAAAAACTGTTTTTT. Translation: CASSLTGVGEKLFF.

The chain is built from TRBV18 and TRBJ1-6; D not certain. From germline, CDR1 is KGHSH and CDR2 LQKENI. V was trimmed by 3 bases and J by 8 bases, leaving 11 bases between them. This CDR3 spans 14 amino acids. CDR3 nucleotide sequence: TGTGCCAGCTCACCGATCACCGGAGATTCACCCCTCCACTTT. Encoded protein: CASSPITGDSPLHF.

This clone has only a few counts. The chain combines TRBV7-9 with TRBJ1-1; D possibly corresponds to TRBD1 (5 bases). The V and J ends lost 6 bases and 5 bases respectively, with 16 bases between them. CDR3 length: 14 residues. In germline, CDR1 is SEHNR, CDR2 FQNEAQ (reference sequence). The CDR3 reads CASSPMGRLTEAFF. DNA for the CDR3: TGTGCCAGCAGTCCAATGGGGCGGCTAACTGAAGCTTTCTTT.